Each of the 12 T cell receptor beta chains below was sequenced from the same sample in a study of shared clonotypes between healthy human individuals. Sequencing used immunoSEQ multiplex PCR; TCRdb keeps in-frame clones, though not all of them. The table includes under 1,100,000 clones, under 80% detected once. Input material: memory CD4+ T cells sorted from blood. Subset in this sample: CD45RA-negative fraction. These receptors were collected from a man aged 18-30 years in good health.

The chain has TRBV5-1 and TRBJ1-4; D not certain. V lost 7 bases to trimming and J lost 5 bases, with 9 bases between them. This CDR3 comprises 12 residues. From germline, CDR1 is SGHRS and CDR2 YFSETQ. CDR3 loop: CASSDGNEKLFF. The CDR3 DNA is TGCGCCAGCTCGGACGGAAATGAAAAACTGTTTTTT. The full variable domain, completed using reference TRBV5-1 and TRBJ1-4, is KAGVTQTPRYLIKTRGQQVTLSCSPISGHRSVSWYQQTPGQGLQFLFEYFSETQRNKGNFPGRFSGRQFSNSRSEMNVSTLELGDSALYLCASSDGNEKLFFGSGTQLSVL.

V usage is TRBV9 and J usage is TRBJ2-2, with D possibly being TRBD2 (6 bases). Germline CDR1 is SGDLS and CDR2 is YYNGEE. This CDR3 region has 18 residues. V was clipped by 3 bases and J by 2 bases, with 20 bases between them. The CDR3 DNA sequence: TGTGCCAGCAGCGAGGCTTCGGACTACACCCAAAACACCGGGGAGCTGTTTTTT. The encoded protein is CASSEASDYTQNTGELFF. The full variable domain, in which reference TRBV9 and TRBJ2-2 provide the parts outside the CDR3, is DSGVTQTPKHLITATGQRVTLRCSPRSGDLSVYWYQQSLDQGLQFLIQYYNGEERAKGNILERFSAQQFPDLHSELNLSSLELGDSALYFCASSEASDYTQNTGELFFGEGSRLTVL.

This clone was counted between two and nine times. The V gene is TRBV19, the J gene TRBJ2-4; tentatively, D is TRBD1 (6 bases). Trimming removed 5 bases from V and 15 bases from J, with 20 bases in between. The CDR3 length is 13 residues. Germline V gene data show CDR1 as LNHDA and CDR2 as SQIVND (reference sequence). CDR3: CASSADGTRMGYF. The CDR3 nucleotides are TGTGCCAGTAGTGCAGACGGGACACGGATGGGGTACTTC.

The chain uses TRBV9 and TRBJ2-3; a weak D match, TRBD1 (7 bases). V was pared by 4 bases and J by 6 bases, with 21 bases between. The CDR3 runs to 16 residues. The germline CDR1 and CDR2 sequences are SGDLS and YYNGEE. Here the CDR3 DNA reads TGTGCCAGCAGCTCAGAAGGCAGGGGGGTTCCGGATACGCAGTATTTT. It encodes CASSSEGRGVPDTQYF.

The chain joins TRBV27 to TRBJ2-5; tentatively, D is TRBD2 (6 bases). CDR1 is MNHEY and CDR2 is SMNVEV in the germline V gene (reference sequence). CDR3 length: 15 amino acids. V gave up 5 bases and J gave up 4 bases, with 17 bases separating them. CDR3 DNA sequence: TGTGCCAGCAGTCGACGACTAGGAGGTCCAGAGACCCAGTACTTC. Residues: CASSRRLGGPETQYF.

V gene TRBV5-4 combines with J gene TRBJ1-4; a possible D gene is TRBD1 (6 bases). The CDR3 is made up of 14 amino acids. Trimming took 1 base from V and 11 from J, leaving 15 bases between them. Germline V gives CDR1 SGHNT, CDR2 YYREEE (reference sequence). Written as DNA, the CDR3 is TGTGCCAGCAGCTTGACAGGGAGCCTTGGGAAACTGTTTTTT. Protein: CASSLTGSLGKLFF.

CDR3 region: CASSYQKLSGNTIYF. CDR3 DNA: TGTGCCAGCAGTTACCAGAAACTCTCTGGAAACACCATATATTTT. The V gene is TRBV6-5, the J gene TRBJ1-3; no reliable D call. Germline loops: CDR1 MNHEY, CDR2 SVGAGI. V was pared by 2 bases and J by 0 bases, with 8 bases between. The CDR3 totals 15 residues.

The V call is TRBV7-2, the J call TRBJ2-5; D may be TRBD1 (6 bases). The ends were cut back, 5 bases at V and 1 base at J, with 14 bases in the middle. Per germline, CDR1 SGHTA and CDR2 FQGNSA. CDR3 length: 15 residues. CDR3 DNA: TGTGCCAGCAGCCCTCCGGGGACATTCCAAGAGACCCAGTACTTC. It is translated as CASSPPGTFQETQYF.

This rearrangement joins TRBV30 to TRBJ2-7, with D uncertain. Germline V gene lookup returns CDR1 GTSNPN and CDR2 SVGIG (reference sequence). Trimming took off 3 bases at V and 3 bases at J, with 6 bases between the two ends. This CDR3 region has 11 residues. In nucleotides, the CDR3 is TGTGCCTGGAGCATAGGCTACGAGCAGTACTTC. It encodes CAWSIGYEQYF.

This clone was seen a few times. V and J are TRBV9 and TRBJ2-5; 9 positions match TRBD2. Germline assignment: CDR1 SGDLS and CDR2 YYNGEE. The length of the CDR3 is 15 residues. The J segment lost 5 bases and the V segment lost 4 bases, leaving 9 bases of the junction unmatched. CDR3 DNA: TGTGCCAGCAGCCCGCTTGCGGGGGGGCTCGAGACCCAGTACTTC. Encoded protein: CASSPLAGGLETQYF.

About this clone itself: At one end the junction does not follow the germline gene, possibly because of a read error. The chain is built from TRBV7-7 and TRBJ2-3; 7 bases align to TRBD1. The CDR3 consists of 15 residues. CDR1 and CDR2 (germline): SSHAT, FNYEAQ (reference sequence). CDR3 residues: CASSLGSTGTDTQYF. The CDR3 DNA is TGTGCTAGCAGCTTAGGATCGACAGGGACAGATACGCAGTATTTT.

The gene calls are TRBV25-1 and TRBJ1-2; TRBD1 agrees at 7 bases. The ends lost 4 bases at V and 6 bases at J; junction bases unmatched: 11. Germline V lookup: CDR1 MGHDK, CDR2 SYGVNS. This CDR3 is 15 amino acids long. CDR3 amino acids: CASSASSGTADGYTF. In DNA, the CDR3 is TGTGCCAGCAGTGCCTCTTCAGGGACAGCAGATGGCTACACCTTC.